This record concerns one TCR beta chain sequence. The antigen this receptor binds is unknown. No qualities accompany the bases; no much larger clone lies one base away. Taken from cysteine to phenylalanine, the CDR3 has 13 residues. The read is trimmed to its CDR3 DNA, 39 bases read in frame from base 1. The germline V and J ends show losses of 8 bases and 8 bases respectively, and no gene match explains 11 bases of the junction. The germline V gene provides CDR1 KGHSH and CDR2 LQKENI. These data come from a study of blood T cell repertoires in COVID-19 (dated by TCRdb to 2018 to 2021). At the level of the whole study: Collaborator samples came from the United States, Italy and Spain and covered acute and convalescent phases of COVID-19. Where HLA class I and class II types were available, the types were taken from metadata supplied by the sample provider, not from assay-based typing. Subjects who had been exposed to COVID-19, were actively infected with it, or had recovered from it provided the deeply sampled blood TCRbeta repertoires that made up the dataset. The samples were drawn from the first 160 participants of the ongoing ImmuneRACE study and from more than 1,000 subjects provided by 6 global collaborators. The repertoires were released in a freely available public database intended as a resource for research on the immune response to SARS-CoV-2. The prospective study material was composed of cDNA or gDNA derived from T cells, B-cell-depleted T cells, or PBMCs. The sample metadata nearly always contained a de-identified subject ID, COVID-19 status, age in years and sex.

Participants in the prospective study were aged roughly 18 to 89 years, lived in approximately 26 United States geographic areas, and enrolled through a virtual design. To assign participants to cohorts, the prospective study relied on clinical history that participants themselves reported in a screening survey and a study questionnaire. Exposed participants were defined as having been in contact with someone with a PCR-confirmed or clinician-diagnosed COVID-19 case within 2 weeks of study entry. Mobile phlebotomists in the prospective study collected whole blood, serum and a nasopharyngeal or oropharyngeal swab from every participant. Prospective study participants could optionally give additional blood draws and questionnaires over an approximately two-month period. Blood samples from the prospective study were shipped frozen or at room temperature prior to DNA extraction. TCRbeta CDR3 regions were amplified from genomic DNA using the immunoSEQ Assay, a bias-controlled multiplex PCR. Per the source publication's procedure: Within the assay, amplification of reference gene primers was used to estimate how many nucleated cells each sample contained. Sequence reads were collapsed and filtered to measure the absolute abundance of every unique TCRbeta CDR3 rearrangement. For each sample, productive Simpson clonality was calculated by taking the square root of Simpson's diversity index across productive rearrangements. TCRdb's version of the immuneACCESS table is confined to in-frame rearrangements and falls short of the full clone set. An unresolved V gene accounts for under half of the shortfall where checked; the remainder is of unknown origin. V and J calls and clone size are given by that table; D and trimming were obtained from the DNA. The sample table lists 150,000 or so clones, about nine tenths of them with a count of one. 4% of the sample rests with the top ten.

General conclusions and limits of the study: The quantity of clinical and demographic metadata differed by source and by participant and was supplied without curation.

This clonotype was sampled from a woman aged 40 to 49 who had been exposed to COVID-19. The sample taken for sequencing was PBMCs or T cells enriched from blood (not recorded which). The sequence joins TRBV18 to TRBJ1-2, and TRBD1 matches 7 of the central bases. The nucleotide sequence reads as follows: TGTGCCAGCCCCTTCCCCGACAGGGTAGGCTACACCTTC. This codes for CASPFPDRVGYTF. Beyond the CDR3, the reference TRBV18 and TRBJ1-2 genes provide the residues; the full variable domain reads: NAGVMQNPRHLVRRRGQEARLRCSPMKGHSHVYWYRQLPEEGLKFMVYLQKENIIDESGMPKERFSAEFPKEGPSILRIQQVVRGDSAAYFCASPFPDRVGYTFGSGTRLTVV.